Following are 30 T cell receptor beta chains from one sample sequenced in a study of blood T cell repertoires in COVID-19. TCRdb keeps only in-frame clones here, not all; method: immunoSEQ multiplex PCR. The sample has 88,000 or so clones; 65% to 90% are singletons. The material sequenced was peripheral blood. The receptor set was obtained from a man between 60 and 75 years old with acute or convalescent COVID-19.

The genes are TRBV7-8 and TRBJ2-7, with TRBD2 identical over 15 bases. This CDR3 is built from 17 residues. Germline trimming cut 5 bases from V and 7 bases from J; bases unmatched to any gene: 12. The germline V gene has CDR1 SGHVS and CDR2 FQNEAQ. Here the CDR3 reads CASSHGLAGGIKKEQYF. The CDR3 nucleotides read TGTGCCAGCAGCCACGGACTAGCGGGGGGGATAAAAAAAGAGCAGTACTTC.

The rearrangement joins TRBV7-6 to TRBJ1-4, with D possibly being TRBD1 (5 bases). V was pared by 5 bases and J by 6 bases, with 10 bases between. The CDR3 extends over 13 amino acids. CDR1 SGHVS and CDR2 FNYEAQ come from the germline V gene. The CDR3 DNA reads as TGTGCCAGCAGCCATGCAGGGCATGAAAAACTGTTTTTT. Translating gives CASSHAGHEKLFF.

V and J are TRBV19 and TRBJ1-1; possible D gene TRBD1, 5 bases. From germline, CDR1 is LNHDA and CDR2 SQIVND (reference sequence). This CDR3 has 14 amino acids. The V and J ends lost 7 bases and 5 bases respectively, with 17 bases between them. CDR3 protein: CASTFRGFGTEAFF. CDR3 bases: TGTGCCAGTACCTTTCGGGGGTTCGGGACTGAAGCTTTCTTT.

The DNA of the CDR3 is TGTGCCAGCACCCAGACATTGAACACTGAAGCTTTCTTT. This encodes CASTQTLNTEAFF. V is TRBV7-9 and J is TRBJ1-1; no clear D gene. The length of the CDR3 is 13 residues. V was trimmed by 7 bases and J by 0 bases, leaving 9 bases between them. Germline CDR1 reads SEHNR; CDR2 reads FQNEAQ (reference sequence).

The genes are TRBV29-1 and TRBJ2-1; D is possibly TRBD2 (5 bases). The CDR3 loop spans 12 amino acids. The V gene lost 4 bases and the J gene lost 4 bases, with 8 bases spanning the gap. Germline V CDR1 and CDR2: SQVTM, ANQGSEA. The CDR3 DNA follows: TGCAGCGTTGTACTAGAATACAATGAGCAGTTCTTC. It codes for CSVVLEYNEQFF.

This sequence joins TRBV30 and TRBJ2-1; D perhaps matches TRBD2 (5 bases). CDR3 size: 14 residues. Trimming removed 4 bases from V and 3 bases from J, with 13 bases in between. Germline CDR1 GTSNPN, CDR2 SVGIG (reference sequence). The CDR3 DNA sequence: TGTGCCTGGAATTCCATAGCGAGCTACAATGAGCAGTTCTTC. Protein sequence: CAWNSIASYNEQFF.

V is TRBV10-3 and J is TRBJ1-2; D might be TRBD1 (5 bases). The ends were cut back, 3 bases at V and 8 bases at J, with 13 bases in the middle. The CDR3 runs 13 residues. CDR1 and CDR2 (germline): ENHRY, SYGVKD. The CDR3 spells CAISEGAEWGYTF. DNA for the CDR3: TGTGCCATCAGTGAAGGGGCGGAGTGGGGCTACACCTTC.

The V gene is TRBV27, the J gene TRBJ1-4; D might be TRBD1 (6 bases). The length of the CDR3 is 16 residues. With 5 bases removed from V and 8 bases from J, the gap between germline ends came to 21 bases. The germline V gene has CDR1 MNHEY and CDR2 SMNVEV (reference sequence). The CDR3 DNA reads TGTGCCAGCAGTGCCCCCTCGGGGGGGGCGAGGGAAAAACTGTTTTTT. Amino acids: CASSAPSGGAREKLFF.

The chain joins TRBV7-8 to TRBJ1-5; D is ambiguous. V was clipped by 10 bases and J by 1 base, with 14 bases between them. Germline V lookup: CDR1 SGHVS, CDR2 FQNEAQ. CDR3 length: 14 residues. CDR3 bases: TGTGCCATAGCTTACGAAGAGAGCAATCAGCCCCAGCATTTT. Translating gives CAIAYEESNQPQHF.

The J gene is TRBJ2-1, the V gene TRBV13; 10 nucleotides match TRBD2. The CDR3 is made up of 15 amino acids. J lost 6 bases, V lost 3 bases, and 5 bases had no gene match. CDR1 and CDR2 from the germline V gene are PRHDT and FYEKMQ (reference sequence). Here the CDR3 DNA reads TGTGCCAGCAGCTTTTGGAGCGGGGGGGTCAATGAGCAGTTCTTC. It yields the protein CASSFWSGGVNEQFF. The variable domain in full, with the rest retrieved from reference TRBV13 and TRBJ2-1, is AAGVIQSPRHLIKEKRETATLKCYPIPRHDTVYWYQQGPGQDPQFLISFYEKMQSDKGSIPDRFSAQQFSDYHSELNMSSLELGDSALYFCASSFWSGGVNEQFFGPGTRLTVL.

The CDR3 DNA follows: TGTGCCAGCAGCCAAGATCGTCTGGGACAGGTCGGCTCCTACGAGCAGTACTTC. Encoded protein: CASSQDRLGQVGSYEQYF. The chain uses TRBV4-2 and TRBJ2-7; TRBD1 matches at 8 bases. There are 18 residues in the CDR3. V was clipped by 0 bases and J by 0 bases; unmatched bases: 10. Germline values: CDR1 LGHNA, CDR2 YNFKEQ.

The chain has TRBV18 and TRBJ1-4; D might be TRBD1 (5 bases). Germline assignment: CDR1 KGHSH and CDR2 LQKENI. Trimming removed 3 bases at V and 3 bases at J, with 14 bases between. CDR3 length equals 16 residues. In DNA form, the CDR3 reads TGTGCCAGCTCACCCCCCCGGGGGTCCCCTAATGAAAAACTGTTTTTT. Its translation is CASSPPRGSPNEKLFF.

This clone has only one observation. This chain connects TRBV4-2 to TRBJ2-2, with D perhaps matching TRBD1 (5 bases). The CDR3 loop spans 15 amino acids. From germline, CDR1 is LGHNA and CDR2 YNFKEQ. Trimming removed 3 bases from V and 2 bases from J, with 10 bases in between. In DNA, the CDR3 is TGTGCCAGCAGCCAGCGTGGGGCAAACACCGGGGAGCTGTTTTTT. Protein: CASSQRGANTGELFF.

V usage is TRBV7-3 and J usage is TRBJ2-5; 7 nucleotides align to TRBD2. V shed 2 bases and J 5 bases; nucleotides not matched to a gene: 11. CDR3 size: 16 residues. Looked up from germline, CDR1 is SGHTA and CDR2 is FQGTGA. CDR3 nucleotide sequence: TGTGCCAGCAGCTTAGGCTCGACCGGGGGGACGGAGACCCAGTACTTC. Its translation is CASSLGSTGGTETQYF.

This chain uses TRBV14 with TRBJ1-1, with no clear D. CDR1 is SGHDN and CDR2 is FVKESK in the germline V gene. CDR3 length equals 15 residues. The V end lost 1 base, the J end lost 1 base, and 10 bases lay between the germline ends. DNA for the CDR3: TGTGCCAGCAGCCAAGTGGTAGGAGAGAACACTGAAGCTTTCTTT. It translates to CASSQVVGENTEAFF.

This chain connects TRBV12-3 or TRBV12-4 to TRBJ1-2; D unresolved. V was pared by 3 bases and J by 7 bases, with 12 bases between. CDR3 length: 13 residues. CDR3 protein: CASSFPTLGGYTF. The CDR3 nucleotides read TGTGCCAGCAGTTTCCCGACTTTGGGTGGCTACACCTTC.

The table lists this clone with a count of one. The CDR3 coding sequence is TGTGCCAGCAGCTTAATGGGCTCTAATTCACCCCTCCACTTT. Its protein is CASSLMGSNSPLHF. The chain joins TRBV7-2 to TRBJ1-6; no firm D call. The CDR3 extends over 14 amino acids. Trimming cost V 2 bases and J 6 bases, with 8 bases left between them. Germline CDR1 and CDR2: SGHTA and FQGNSA.

This clone showed up just a few times. The chain links TRBV27 to TRBJ1-4; 9 bases match TRBD1. Looked up from germline, CDR1 is MNHEY and CDR2 is SMNVEV (reference sequence). V dropped 5 bases and J dropped 4; count of bases not matched to a gene: 8. The length of the CDR3 is 16 residues. CDR3 DNA sequence: TGTGCCAGCAGTCGGACAGGGGAAGCGCTTAATGAAAAACTGTTTTTT. It specifies CASSRTGEALNEKLFF.

J is TRBJ2-3 and V is TRBV2; 16 nucleotides agree with TRBD2. The CDR3 is 14 amino acids. The trim removed 9 bases at V and 8 bases at J, leaving 5 bases unmatched. The germline V gene encodes CDR1 SNHLY and CDR2 FYNNEI. Here the CDR3 reads CARTGLAGGGTQYF. The CDR3 nucleotides are TGTGCCAGGACGGGACTAGCGGGAGGGGGTACGCAGTATTTT.

This clone has a single count. This chain links TRBV5-1 with TRBJ1-2; no reliable D call. Trimming removed 1 base at V and 1 base at J, with 8 bases between. Germline V gene lookup returns CDR1 SGHRS and CDR2 YFSETQ. The CDR3 is 14 residues long. The CDR3 sequence: CASSLSPLNYGYTF. DNA for the CDR3: TGCGCCAGCAGCTTGTCGCCACTTAACTATGGCTACACCTTC.

The CDR3 nucleotides read TGTGCCAGCTCTCACAGCGGCCAGGGGGCTTCTGGGGCCAACGTCCTGACTTTC. This sequence encodes CASSHSGQGASGANVLTF. The chain recombines TRBV27 with TRBJ2-6, with 8 bases fitting TRBD1. Germline CDR1 is MNHEY and CDR2 is SMNVEV (reference sequence). The CDR3 length is 18 residues. V lost 8 bases, J lost 1 base, and 13 bases stayed unmatched.

V is TRBV3-1 (or the pseudogene TRBV3-2) and J is TRBJ1-5; D gene uncertain. V was cut by 0 bases and J by 6 bases, with 12 bases left in between. Germline V lookup: CDR1 LGHDT, CDR2 YNNKEL (reference sequence). CDR3 length: 15 residues. In DNA form, the CDR3 reads TGTGCCAGCAGCCAAGATAGGAGGGTCCCTCAGCCCCAGCATTTT. Amino acid sequence: CASSQDRRVPQPQHF.

This sequence joins TRBV5-5 and TRBJ2-2; 9 bases fit TRBD1. Trimming removed 2 bases from V and 6 bases from J; junction bases left unmatched: 5. The length of the CDR3 is 15 residues. The germline V gene encodes CDR1 SGHKS and CDR2 YYEKEE (reference sequence). CDR3 bases: TGTGCCAGCAGCTTAACAGGGGGCGCGTCCGGGGAGCTGTTTTTT. This gives the protein CASSLTGGASGELFF.

The chain uses TRBV7-9 and TRBJ1-1, with 8 bases aligning to TRBD1. The CDR3 contains 17 residues. J gave up 0 bases and V 4 bases, and 10 bases lay outside the gene matches. Per the germline V gene, CDR1 is SEHNR and CDR2 is FQNEAQ (reference sequence). This CDR3 is CASSWRTGRPLNTEAFF. The CDR3 nucleotides read TGTGCCAGCAGCTGGCGGACAGGGCGCCCCTTGAACACTGAAGCTTTCTTT.

The chain carries TRBV6-2 or TRBV6-3 and TRBJ1-3; tentative D call: TRBD1 (5 bases). V dropped 2 bases and J dropped 0 bases, with 11 bases sitting between them. Germline V gene lookup returns CDR1 MNHEY and CDR2 SVGEGT. The CDR3 has 16 residues. The CDR3, as DNA: TGTGCCAGCAGTTACCTCGACAGCCCCTCTGGAAACACCATATATTTT. It translates to CASSYLDSPSGNTIYF.

This clone appeared once. The rearrangement uses TRBV19 and TRBJ2-5; tentatively, D is TRBD1 (6 bases). The CDR3 covers 13 residues. From germline, CDR1 is LNHDA and CDR2 SQIVND (reference sequence). V dropped 10 bases and J dropped 5 bases, with 17 bases sitting between them. The CDR3 protein is CATESGGGETQYF. The CDR3 DNA follows: TGTGCCACCGAGAGTGGGGGCGGTGAGACCCAGTACTTC.

This clone was seen once. The sample carries other DNA sequences with the same CDR3. The chain combines TRBV29-1 with TRBJ2-7; 12 bases agree with TRBD1. Germline V gene sequence: CDR1 SQVTM, CDR2 ANQGSEA. The CDR3 contains 15 residues. J gave up 6 bases and V 3 bases, and 9 bases lay outside the gene matches. The DNA for the CDR3 is TGCAGCGTTGAGTCCTTAGGGACAGGGGGCGGCGAGCAGTACTTC. It is translated as CSVESLGTGGGEQYF.

J is TRBJ1-2 and V is TRBV18, with a possible D match to TRBD1 (5 bases). V lost 6 bases and J 3 bases, leaving 8 bases between the germline ends. CDR3 size: 12 residues. CDR1 and CDR2 (germline): KGHSH, LQKENI. CDR3 coding DNA: TGTGCCAGCTCCGACAGCGACTATGGCTACACCTTC. Translating it yields CASSDSDYGYTF. The full variable domain, its missing parts supplied by reference TRBV18 and TRBJ1-2, is NAGVMQNPRHLVRRRGQEARLRCSPMKGHSHVYWYRQLPEEGLKFMVYLQKENIIDESGMPKERFSAEFPKEGPSILRIQQVVRGDSAAYFCASSDSDYGYTFGSGTRLTVV.

This chain connects TRBV3-1 (or the pseudogene TRBV3-2) to TRBJ2-7; 9 bases align to TRBD2. J was trimmed by 6 bases and V by 4 bases; bases with no gene match: 10. In germline, CDR1 is LGHDT, CDR2 YNNKEL (reference sequence). The CDR3 sequence is 15 residues long. The CDR3 loop reads CASSPAVSGSVEQYF. For the CDR3, the DNA is TGTGCCAGCAGCCCCGCGGTTAGCGGGAGTGTCGAGCAGTACTTC.

V is TRBV3-1 (or the pseudogene TRBV3-2) and J is TRBJ2-7; tentative D call: TRBD1 (7 bases). V was pared by 4 bases and J by 13 bases, with 17 bases between. CDR3 length equals 12 residues. Germline-derived CDR1 and CDR2 are LGHDT and YNNKEL (reference sequence). CDR3 bases: TGTGCCAGCAGCCTACGACAGGGACTCTTCTACTTC. This encodes CASSLRQGLFYF.